The 21 T cell receptor beta chains reported below all come from one sample, sequenced in a study of PD-1 blockade in classical Hodgkin lymphoma. Described time point: cycle 4 day 1 (C4D1), after less than 7 weeks of nivolumab. Every single patient, without exception, relapsed after autologous stem cell transplantation, and brentuximab vedotin exposure varied. The method was immunoSEQ multiplex PCR; TCRdb's version includes in-frame clones alone and lacks a portion of them. The repertoire consists of about 19,000 clones, with about 77% occurring once and the leading ten covering around 20%. This specimen consisted of peripheral blood mononuclear cells (PBMCs), obtained before the fourth cycle of nivolumab. The receptors come from a human donor with classical Hodgkin lymphoma.

The rearrangement links TRBV9 to TRBJ2-3; TRBD2 aligns across 10 bases. Germline loops: CDR1 SGDLS, CDR2 YYNGEE. The length of the CDR3 is 19 residues. Trimming removed 0 bases from V and 0 bases from J; junction bases left unmatched: 10. The CDR3 loop is CASSVEALLAGGSTDTQYF. The CDR3 bases are TGTGCCAGCAGCGTAGAGGCCCTCTTAGCGGGGGGAAGCACAGATACGCAGTATTTT.

This rearrangement joins TRBV7-9 to TRBJ1-5; no clear D gene. CDR3 length equals 15 residues. Trimming cost V 3 bases and J 3 bases, with 12 bases left between them. Germline-derived CDR1 and CDR2 are SEHNR and FQNEAQ (reference sequence). The CDR3 DNA is TGTGCCAGCAGCTTGGGCAATTGGAACAATCAGCCCCAGCATTTT. Protein: CASSLGNWNNQPQHF.

A few counts support this clone. V and J are TRBV6-5 and TRBJ1-6; 11 positions match TRBD1. After removal of 7 bases from V and 9 bases from J, the junction contained 5 bases not matched to a gene. The CDR3 consists of 14 residues. CDR1 and CDR2 from the germline V gene are MNHEY and SVGAGI. The DNA for the CDR3 is TGTGCCAGCACCCGGGGACAGGGGGGTTCACCCCTCCACTTT. Amino acids: CASTRGQGGSPLHF.

The genes are TRBV7-2 and TRBJ2-7; the match to TRBD2 covers 9 bases. V lost 1 base, J lost 0 bases, and 4 bases stayed unmatched. Germline values: CDR1 SGHTA, CDR2 FQGNSA. The CDR3 extends over 16 amino acids. Here the CDR3 DNA reads TGTGCCAGCAGCTTAGGCCCGCGGGAGGGCTCCTACGAGCAGTACTTC. It encodes CASSLGPREGSYEQYF.

The chain employs TRBV7-9 and TRBJ2-5; 7 positions agree with TRBD2. With V trimmed by 3 bases and J by 4 bases, 2 bases remained unmatched. CDR3 length: 13 residues. Germline V gives CDR1 SEHNR, CDR2 FQNEAQ (reference sequence). The CDR3 DNA reads TGTGCCAGCAGCTTCGGCGGGGGAGAGACCCAGTACTTC. Protein sequence: CASSFGGGETQYF.

This sequence joins TRBV30 and TRBJ1-3, with a possible D match to TRBD1 (6 bases). Trimming pared 0 bases from V and 0 bases from J, leaving 9 bases between. The CDR3 has 15 residues. Looked up from germline, CDR1 is GTSNPN and CDR2 is SVGIG (reference sequence). The CDR3 region has the DNA TGTGCCTGGAGTGTAGGGGGGGTCTCTGGAAACACCATATATTTT. It encodes CAWSVGGVSGNTIYF.

The chain links TRBV4-2 to TRBJ2-3; D not resolved. The CDR3 spans 14 residues. Germline CDR1 and CDR2: LGHNA and YNFKEQ. Deletions cut 10 bases from V and 0 bases from J, with 14 bases between. The CDR3 reads CATAAATSTDTQYF. CDR3 in DNA: TGTGCCACGGCAGCAGCGACTAGCACAGATACGCAGTATTTT.

The rearrangement joins TRBV5-1 to TRBJ2-2; tentatively, D is TRBD1 (5 bases). CDR1 is SGHRS and CDR2 is YFSETQ in the germline V gene. The CDR3 length is 15 residues. With 0 bases removed from V and 6 bases from J, the gap between germline ends came to 12 bases. The CDR3 is CASSLGPGLAGELFF. Here the CDR3 DNA reads TGCGCCAGCAGCTTGGGTCCAGGGCTGGCCGGGGAGCTGTTTTTT.

This clone appeared a single time. CDR3 nucleotides: TGTGCCAGCAACAGAGACAGGGTCCTATACAATGAGCAGTTCTTC. Protein product: CASNRDRVLYNEQFF. The chain joins TRBV28 to TRBJ2-1; TRBD1 matches at 7 bases. CDR1 and CDR2 (germline): MDHEN, SYDVKM. Trimming took 7 bases from V and 4 from J; bases not matched to a gene: 10. The CDR3 covers 15 residues.

As concerns this clone: In the same sample, other DNA sequences code for this CDR3. The rearrangement links TRBV7-2 to TRBJ2-2; the D is unclear. V gave up 0 bases and J gave up 2 bases, with 7 bases separating them. This CDR3 region has 15 residues. Per germline, CDR1 SGHTA and CDR2 FQGNSA. CDR3 DNA sequence: TGTGCCAGCAGCTTAGCGGGCAGCAACACCGGGGAGCTGTTTTTT. Residues: CASSLAGSNTGELFF.

This rearrangement joins TRBV7-2 to TRBJ2-5, with TRBD1 identical over 11 bases. Germline-derived CDR1 and CDR2 are SGHTA and FQGNSA. The junction had 6 bases not matched to a gene; V was cut back by 4 bases and J by 5 bases. CDR3 length equals 15 residues. The CDR3 here is CASSSPGQGGETQYF. The CDR3, as DNA: TGTGCCAGCAGCTCTCCGGGACAGGGGGGGGAGACCCAGTACTTC.

This chain links TRBV25-1 with TRBJ2-7; no definite D call. The CDR3 runs to 13 residues. V lost 7 bases and J lost 8, with 18 bases in between. The germline V gene encodes CDR1 MGHDK and CDR2 SYGVNS. The CDR3: CASNPNSEGKQYV. DNA for the CDR3: TGTGCCAGCAATCCGAACAGCGAAGGAAAGCAGTACGTC.

The chain combines TRBV14 with TRBJ2-3; a possible D gene is TRBD2 (6 bases). V was pared by 3 bases and J by 6 bases, with 16 bases between. Germline V gives CDR1 SGHDN, CDR2 FVKESK. This CDR3 region has 15 residues. This CDR3 reads CASSHRGDPLDTQYF. The DNA of the CDR3 is TGTGCCAGCAGCCACCGCGGGGATCCACTCGATACGCAGTATTTT.

The gene calls are TRBV9 and TRBJ1-1; TRBD1 matches at 7 bases. This CDR3 region has 17 residues. The germline CDR1 and CDR2 sequences are SGDLS and YYNGEE. The V gene end was trimmed by 4 bases and the J gene end by 6 bases; junction bases not matched to a gene: 18. The CDR3 here is CASSPRQGSGVGAEAFF. CDR3 bases: TGTGCCAGCAGCCCGAGACAGGGCAGCGGAGTCGGCGCTGAAGCTTTCTTT.

The CDR3 loop is CASSSGAKNIQYF. The DNA for the CDR3 is TGTGCCAGTAGTAGCGGGGCTAAAAACATTCAGTACTTC. The rearrangement uses TRBV19 and TRBJ2-4, with a possible D match to TRBD2 (6 bases). Between the trimmed V and J ends, which lost 4 bases and 4 bases, there was a span of 8 bases. This CDR3 region has 13 residues. Germline assignment: CDR1 LNHDA and CDR2 SQIVND (reference sequence).

This clone was picked up a small number of times. V and J are TRBV5-1 and TRBJ2-1; the match to TRBD2 covers 8 bases. The V gene's germline CDR1 is SGHRS and CDR2 YFSETQ. V trimming: 1 base; J trimming: 4 bases; junction bases outside the gene matches: 4. The CDR3 runs 15 residues. The CDR3 bases are TGCGCCAGCAGCTTGTCGGGGGGGCCTTACAATGAGCAGTTCTTC. Its translation: CASSLSGGPYNEQFF.

The chain combines TRBV6-5 with TRBJ1-5; D remains unclear. With 10 bases removed from V and 0 bases from J, the gap between germline ends came to 7 bases. The CDR3 is made up of 12 amino acids. CDR1 and CDR2 from the germline V gene are MNHEY and SVGAGI. CDR3 loop: CAIGLSNQPQHF. For the CDR3, the DNA is TGTGCCATTGGACTTAGCAATCAGCCCCAGCATTTT.

This sequence joins TRBV19 and TRBJ2-2; no definite D call. The V gene's germline CDR1 is LNHDA and CDR2 SQIVND (reference sequence). Trimming pared 3 bases from V and 8 bases from J, leaving 10 bases between. This CDR3 is built from 13 residues. CDR3 sequence reads: CASSMLAGGELFF. DNA of the CDR3: TGTGCCAGTAGTATGTTAGCAGGAGGGGAGCTGTTTTTT.

The chain carries TRBV30 and TRBJ1-1, with 7 bases aligning to TRBD1. The CDR3 has 14 amino acids. The trim removed 1 base at V and 4 bases at J, leaving 6 bases unmatched. Looked up from germline, CDR1 is GTSNPN and CDR2 is SVGIG (reference sequence). The CDR3: CAWSGQGGSTEAFF. The CDR3 nucleotides are TGTGCCTGGAGTGGACAGGGAGGGAGCACTGAAGCTTTCTTT. Using reference TRBV30 and TRBJ1-1 for the parts outside the CDR3, the full variable domain is SQTIHQWPATLVQPVGSPLSLECTVEGTSNPNLYWYRQAAGRGLQLLFYSVGIGQISSEVPQNLSASRPQDRQFILSSKKLLLSDSGFYLCAWSGQGGSTEAFFGQGTRLTVV.

The J gene is TRBJ2-2, the V gene TRBV5-1; 9 nucleotides match TRBD2. Germline V gene lookup returns CDR1 SGHRS and CDR2 YFSETQ. The CDR3 sequence is 16 residues long. V lost 1 base, J lost 6 bases, and 7 bases stayed unmatched. This CDR3 reads CASSLKAGGSSGELFF. The DNA for the CDR3 is TGCGCCAGCAGCTTGAAAGCGGGAGGAAGCTCCGGGGAGCTGTTTTTT.

The CDR3 DNA reads as TGCGCCAGCAGTGAGGGGGGCTTGCAGCCCCAGCATTTT. Translating gives CASSEGGLQPQHF. This chain uses TRBV10-2 with TRBJ1-5, with D possibly being TRBD1 (6 bases). V was pared by 2 bases and J by 7 bases, with 9 bases between. CDR1 and CDR2 (germline): WSHSY, SAAADI. This CDR3 comprises 13 residues.